This passage covers 18 T cell receptor beta chains from one sample sequenced in a study of cytomegalovirus exposure and HLA in healthy donors. The study ran its PCR with 60 Vbeta and 13 Jbeta primers. Method: immunoSEQ multiplex PCR; TCRdb's copy keeps in-frame clones and lacks some. Among 200,000 or so clones listed, around 79% were seen once. Sequenced sample: PBMCs. These TCRs come from a man between 18 and 29 years old in good health and CMV-seronegative.

The chain combines TRBV5-4 with TRBJ2-7, with a possible D match to TRBD1 (6 bases). This CDR3 has 16 residues. In germline, CDR1 is SGHNT, CDR2 YYREEE (reference sequence). Trimming stripped 0 bases from V and 3 bases from J, with 16 bases between. CDR3: CASSLVGAGEYYEQYF. The DNA for the CDR3 is TGTGCCAGCAGCTTGGTAGGGGCAGGGGAGTACTACGAGCAGTACTTC.

The chain has TRBV27 and TRBJ2-2; D may be TRBD2 (6 bases). The CDR3 has 17 amino acids. CDR1 MNHEY and CDR2 SMNVEV come from the germline V gene (reference sequence). V lost 2 bases and J 5 bases, leaving 18 bases between the germline ends. The CDR3 DNA reads as TGTGCCAGCAGTTTACGGTTAGGTCTAGCGAGGACCGGGGAGCTGTTTTTT. Translation gives CASSLRLGLARTGELFF.

The chain is built from TRBV28 and TRBJ1-4, with 7 bases fitting TRBD1. Trimming cost V 4 bases and J 8 bases; bases outside gene matches: 7. Germline V gene lookup returns CDR1 MDHEN and CDR2 SYDVKM. The CDR3 runs 14 residues. The chain's CDR3 is CASSSTGEGEKLFF. CDR3 in DNA: TGTGCCAGCAGTTCAACAGGGGAAGGGGAAAAACTGTTTTTT.

The chain is built from TRBV7-2 and TRBJ1-4, with TRBD1 matching 8 bases. Trimming removed 1 base from V and 7 bases from J; junction bases left unmatched: 8. This CDR3 region has 16 residues. Germline values: CDR1 SGHTA, CDR2 FQGNSA. The CDR3 loop reads CASSLGQTGDVEKLFF. The CDR3 DNA follows: TGTGCCAGCAGCTTAGGACAGACAGGGGATGTTGAAAAACTGTTTTTT.

The chain couples TRBV2 to TRBJ2-1; 15 bases fit TRBD2. CDR1 is SNHLY, CDR2 FYNNEI, per germline. V lost 7 bases, J lost 3 bases, and 7 bases stayed unmatched. CDR3 length: 17 amino acids. CDR3 protein: CASIGLAGGPNYNEQFF. CDR3 nucleotides: TGTGCCAGCATTGGACTAGCGGGAGGGCCGAACTACAATGAGCAGTTCTTC.

The V gene is TRBV19, the J gene TRBJ2-2; D is possibly TRBD1 (6 bases). Trimming pared 0 bases from V and 7 bases from J, leaving 9 bases between. The CDR3 totals 14 residues. Germline assignment: CDR1 LNHDA and CDR2 SQIVND (reference sequence). CDR3 sequence (DNA): TGTGCCAGTAGTATAGACAGGGGTTTCGGGGAGCTGTTTTTT. It translates to CASSIDRGFGELFF.

The chain is built from TRBV7-3 and TRBJ2-3; 8 positions agree with TRBD2. The germline V gene has CDR1 SGHTA and CDR2 FQGTGA. The CDR3 extends over 14 amino acids. With 2 bases clipped from V and 3 bases from J, the junction kept 1 base outside the gene matches. CDR3 sequence reads: CASSLRLATDTQYF. The CDR3 nucleotides read TGTGCCAGCAGCTTACGACTAGCGACAGATACGCAGTATTTT.

This sequence joins TRBV2 and TRBJ1-5, with 7 nucleotides matching TRBD1. The CDR3 is 13 amino acids. CDR1 SNHLY and CDR2 FYNNEI come from the germline V gene. V shed 4 bases, J shed 5 bases, and the junction held 2 bases outside the gene matches. CDR3 nucleotides: TGTGCCAGCAGTGGAGACAGGGATCAGCCCCAGCATTTT. Translating it yields CASSGDRDQPQHF.

The chain joins TRBV7-9 to TRBJ2-7; tentatively, D is TRBD1 (6 bases). Germline CDR1 SEHNR, CDR2 FQNEAQ (reference sequence). V lost 1 base and J 4 bases, leaving 14 bases between the germline ends. The CDR3 sequence is 15 residues long. In nucleotides, the CDR3 is TGTGCCAGCAGCTTAGAGCAGGGGAGTAGTTACGAGCAGTACTTC. Residues: CASSLEQGSSYEQYF.

This clone was observed a handful of times. At one end the junction does not follow the germline gene, possibly because of a read error. The chain is built from TRBV7-9 and TRBJ2-2, with 8 bases matching TRBD1. The CDR3 covers 16 residues. Germline CDR1 SEHNR, CDR2 FQNEAQ (reference sequence). The CDR3 DNA is TGTTCCAGCAGTCCCCAGGGGGCAGGCAACACCGGGGAGCTGTTTTTT. It specifies CSSSPQGAGNTGELFF. The full variable domain, rest sourced from reference TRBV7-9 and TRBJ2-2, is DTGVSQNPRHKITKRGQNVTFRCDPISEHNRLYWYRQTLGQGPEFLTYFQNEAQLEKSRLLSDRFSAERPKGSFSTLEIQRTEQGDSAMYLCSSSPQGAGNTGELFFGEGSRLTVL.

V usage is TRBV27 and J usage is TRBJ2-7; 10 positions match TRBD1. The CDR3 extends over 15 amino acids. Trimming took 3 bases from V and 3 from J; bases not matched to a gene: 5. Germline lookup yields CDR1 MNHEY and CDR2 SMNVEV (reference sequence). CDR3 DNA: TGTGCCAGCAGTTTCACCGGGACAGGGGACTACGAGCAGTACTTC. Translated: CASSFTGTGDYEQYF.

The V and J genes are TRBV7-2 and TRBJ2-1; TRBD2 aligns across 7 bases. The CDR3 has 11 residues. V dropped 4 bases and J dropped 11; count of bases not matched to a gene: 2. Germline CDR1 and CDR2: SGHTA and FQGNSA. CDR3 protein: CASSSGGKQFF. The CDR3 bases are TGTGCCAGCAGCTCGGGAGGTAAGCAGTTCTTC.

In the case of this clone: Other DNA sequences from this sample encode an identical CDR3 as well. The J gene is TRBJ1-5, the V gene TRBV19; D is uncertain. This CDR3 has 13 amino acids. Trimming pared 5 bases from V and 1 base from J, leaving 6 bases between. Germline CDR1 is LNHDA and CDR2 is SQIVND (reference sequence). The DNA of the CDR3 is TGTGCCAGTAGTCTGGAGAGCAATCAGCCCCAGCATTTT. Protein sequence: CASSLESNQPQHF.

The rearrangement uses TRBV9 and TRBJ1-6; 8 nucleotides align to TRBD1. Germline CDR1 reads SGDLS; CDR2 reads YYNGEE. This CDR3 is built from 16 residues. Germline trimming cut 4 bases from V and 8 bases from J; bases unmatched to any gene: 11. CDR3 sequence (DNA): TGTGCCAGCAGCACCTTTGACAGGGGTATTGATTCACCCCTCCACTTT. This gives the protein CASSTFDRGIDSPLHF.

The J gene is TRBJ1-1, the V gene TRBV19, with 8 bases lining up with TRBD1. CDR1 LNHDA and CDR2 SQIVND come from the germline V gene (reference sequence). The CDR3 consists of 14 residues. J lost 4 bases, V lost 5 bases, and 6 bases had no gene match. This chain's CDR3 is CASSSRTGSTEAFF. CDR3 DNA sequence: TGTGCCAGTAGTTCGAGGACAGGGTCCACTGAAGCTTTCTTT.

Worth noting for this clone: This specimen includes other DNA sequences encoding the same CDR3. This sequence joins TRBV28 and TRBJ2-7; TRBD1 is a possible D gene (5 bases). CDR3 length: 17 residues. Germline V CDR1 and CDR2: MDHEN, SYDVKM. V shed 4 bases and J shed 6 bases, with 25 bases lying between them. The CDR3 DNA is TGTGCCAGCAGTTCTCGAACAGGATCGAACGACGTGGGCGAGCAGTACTTC. It encodes CASSSRTGSNDVGEQYF.

This chain uses TRBV27 with TRBJ2-5; D call uncertain. V was shortened by 3 bases and J by 0 bases, with 5 bases between the two germline ends. Germline loops: CDR1 MNHEY, CDR2 SMNVEV (reference sequence). The CDR3 consists of 13 residues. CDR3 nucleotides: TGTGCCAGCAGTTTCTCTTACCAAGAGACCCAGTACTTC. Translation: CASSFSYQETQYF.

The V call is TRBV7-5, the J call TRBJ2-7; the D call in the table, TRBD1, was not verified against the DNA. TRBV7-5 is annotated as a pseudogene. The CDR3 has 12 residues. CDR3 sequence (DNA): TGTGCCAGAAGCAGCAGGGACTACGAGCAGTACTTC. Its translation: CARSSRDYEQYF.